This T cell receptor beta chain originates from a study of lung T cells in sarcoidosis with Löfgren's syndrome. Study at large: Repertoire analyses centered on Löfgren's syndrome patients. General study findings and limits: TRAV12-1 and TRBV2 were reportedly most expanded in Löfgren's patients. Shared TRAV12-1 and TRBV2 CDR3 motifs across Löfgren's syndrome patients reportedly suggested public CD4+ TCRs.

Germline CDR1 MNHNS, CDR2 SASEGT. This CDR3 has 15 residues. A note on this clonotype: Antigen unknown. Being one base from a much bigger clone, this may be a read error.

TCRdb processed the reads anew with MiXCR; each CDR3 protein has one entry. The sample contains several thousand distinct CDR3 sequences, around 21% of which appear only once. The chain employs TRBV6-1 and TRBJ1-1, with a possible D match to TRBD1 (5 bases). The sequencing sample was made of CD4+ T cells from bronchoalveolar lavage fluid. This TCR was sampled from a human donor with sarcoidosis (Löfgren's syndrome or another form), or a control subject (not recorded which). As DNA, the CDR3 is TGTGCCAGCAGCCCTCCAGGGTGGGGGAACACTGAAGCTTTATTT. Protein: CASSPPGWGNTEALF.